This T cell receptor beta chain comes out of a study of glioma-infiltrating T cells after dendritic cell vaccination. Looking at the study overall: Patients received autologous tumor lysate-pulsed dendritic cell vaccination between about 2003 and 2012. Autologous tumor lysate was loaded overnight onto monocyte-derived dendritic cells grown about seven days with IL-4 and GM-CSF. Patients received three intradermal dendritic cell vaccine injections at biweekly intervals. General study results and limits: TCR clonality showed no direct relationship with survival.

A note on this clone: Its specificity is not known.

The repertoire was sequenced with immunoSEQ multiplex PCR; TCRdb's copy has only in-frame clones and lacks some. The sample carries approximately 110,000 clones, almost 90% recorded once. Trimming cost V 5 bases and J 7 bases; bases outside gene matches: 8. The CDR3 consists of 15 residues. Germline V gene lookup returns CDR1 SGHVS and CDR2 FQNEAQ. The time point: after dendritic cell vaccination, including at tumor progression/relapse. The chain employs TRBV7-8 and TRBJ1-4; 9 positions agree with TRBD1. Sample: blood, taken after dendritic cell vaccination. This clonotype was sampled from a human donor with glioblastoma. As DNA, the CDR3 is TGTGCCAGCAGCAACCGGGACAGGGTTTTTGAAAAACTGTTTTTT. Amino acid sequence: CASSNRDRVFEKLFF.